The 11 T cell receptor beta chains in this list originate from one sample, sequenced in a study of T-cell memory formation after mild COVID-19. TCRdb fed the 5' RACE reads into MiXCR, producing one record per CDR3 protein. The sample shows around 440,000 distinct CDR3 sequences, 15% to 20% of them seen only once. Sequencing was performed on PBMCs or a T cell subset sorted from them (not recorded which). These receptors all stem from an adult woman who had mild COVID-19 (a few samples of this study predate the infection). Cell type and time point are not known.

The chain recombines TRBV4-3 with TRBJ1-1; the D gene is possibly TRBD1 (6 bases). V dropped 3 bases and J dropped 2 bases, with 10 bases sitting between them. CDR1 is LGHNA, CDR2 YSLEER, per germline. The CDR3 covers 14 residues. CDR3 residues: CASSQRDTNTEAFF. DNA for the CDR3: TGCGCCAGCAGCCAGCGGGACACCAACACTGAAGCTTTCTTT.

The genes are TRBV12-3 or TRBV12-4 and TRBJ1-1; TRBD1 matches at 10 bases. Trimming at V came to 5 bases and at J to 2 bases, leaving 11 bases not matched to a gene. This CDR3 comprises 17 residues. The CDR3 reads CASSPRDRGVGNTEAFF. The CDR3 nucleotides are TGTGCCAGCAGTCCCCGGGACAGGGGTGTAGGAAACACTGAAGCTTTCTTT.

This clonotype was seen a handful of times. CDR3 nucleotide sequence: TGTGCCAGCAGCGTCTATTTATCCTCCGAGCAGTTCTTC. Encoded protein: CASSVYLSSEQFF. The V call is TRBV7-2, the J call TRBJ2-1; the D is unclear. V was cut by 5 bases and J by 10 bases, with 15 bases left in between. Germline CDR1 SGHTA, CDR2 FQGNSA. The CDR3 runs to 13 residues.

This clonotype was counted ten times or more. The chain carries TRBV24-1 and TRBJ2-5; D not resolved. Trimming took off 4 bases at V and 2 bases at J, with 13 bases between the two ends. Germline values: CDR1 KGHDR, CDR2 SFDVKD. This CDR3 comprises 15 residues. In nucleotides, the CDR3 is TGTGCCACCAGTGACCAAGTACAGAGTCAAGAGACCCAGTACTTC. Translating it yields CATSDQVQSQETQYF.

This clonotype occurred a few times. The chain uses TRBV29-1 and TRBJ1-4; TRBD1 is a possible D gene (6 bases). Trimming stripped 4 bases from V and 14 bases from J, with 11 bases between. This CDR3 region has 10 residues. The V gene's germline CDR1 is SQVTM and CDR2 ANQGSEA. The DNA of the CDR3 is TGCAGCGTTGGCGACAGGACGCTGTTTTTT. It encodes CSVGDRTLFF.

The chain is built from TRBV7-3 and TRBJ1-6; D is possibly TRBD1 (5 bases). This CDR3 has 13 residues. Deletions cut 6 bases from V and 9 bases from J, with 12 bases between. Germline V gene sequence: CDR1 SGHTA, CDR2 FQGTGA. The CDR3 coding sequence is TGTGCCAGCAGTGGAGGGGCTGGTTCACCCCTCCACTTT. This sequence encodes CASSGGAGSPLHF. The variable domain in full, completed from reference TRBV7-3 and TRBJ1-6, reads GAGVSQTPSNKVTEKGKYVELRCDPISGHTALYWYRQSLGQGPEFLIYFQGTGAADDSGLPNDRFFAVRPEGSVSTLKIQRTERGDSAVYLCASSGGAGSPLHFGNGTRLTVT.

This clonotype came up a few times. V usage is TRBV12-3 or TRBV12-4 and J usage is TRBJ2-7, with 9 nucleotides matching TRBD1. The CDR3 loop spans 15 amino acids. V lost 5 bases, J lost 6 bases, and 11 bases stayed unmatched. The CDR3 DNA follows: TGTGCCAGCAGTCCGTTATACGGACAGGGGTCCGAGCAGTACTTC. Protein: CASSPLYGQGSEQYF.

CDR3 sequence (DNA): TGTGCCACCCAACCCGGGGGTCATGAGCAGTTCTTC. The encoded protein is CATQPGGHEQFF. The V call is TRBV18, the J call TRBJ2-1, with a weak D call TRBD2 (6 bases). V was cut by 10 bases and J by 8 bases, with 15 bases left in between. CDR3 length: 12 amino acids. The V gene's germline CDR1 is KGHSH and CDR2 LQKENI.

In its sample, this clonotype was seen many times. The rearrangement links TRBV7-9 to TRBJ2-7; no reliable D call. Trimming removed 0 bases from V and 2 bases from J, with 8 bases in between. The CDR3 runs to 14 residues. Germline V gene data show CDR1 as SEHNR and CDR2 as FQNEAQ (reference sequence). The CDR3 reads CASSLAGPPYEQYF. Written as DNA, the CDR3 is TGTGCCAGCAGCTTAGCAGGGCCTCCCTACGAGCAGTACTTC.

This chain connects TRBV3-1 to TRBJ2-7; weak D call: TRBD2 (6 bases). Trimming pared 2 bases from V and 0 bases from J, leaving 11 bases between. Germline V CDR1 and CDR2: LGHDT, YNNKEL (reference sequence). This CDR3 is 15 amino acids long. CDR3 DNA: TGTGCCAGCAGCCAAAGCTCGGGAGACTCCTACGAGCAGTACTTC. Translating gives CASSQSSGDSYEQYF.

This clonotype turned up a few times. The gene calls are TRBV7-9 and TRBJ1-1, with unresolved D. The CDR3 is 9 residues long. Germline values: CDR1 SEHNR, CDR2 FQNEAQ (reference sequence). Trimming cost V 5 bases and J 10 bases, with 5 bases left between them. The CDR3, as DNA: TGTGCCAGCAGCCCCCCAGCTTTCTTT. Its protein is CASSPPAFF.